The sequence of this T cell receptor (beta chain) was determined in a study of T cell changes during pregnancy in multiple sclerosis. This CDR3 is 12 amino acids long. Germline V lookup: CDR1 MGHDK, CDR2 SYGVNS. V was pared by 4 bases and J by 8 bases, with 12 bases between. Assay: immunoSEQ multiplex PCR; the TCRdb copy retains only in-frame clones and omits some. The data hold 56,000 or so clones, with about 92% observed a single time. The TCR comes from a female donor with multiple sclerosis, enrolled in a pregnancy study. Sequenced here: CD4+ T cells from peripheral blood mononuclear cells, sampled in the third trimester of pregnancy. The J gene is TRBJ2-7, the V gene TRBV25-1; perhaps TRBD2 as D (6 bases). CDR3 nucleotides: TGTGCCAGCAGTGGAGTCGGGGGTAAGCAGTACTTC. Amino acids: CASSGVGGKQYF.